Sequencing of this TCR beta chain was carried out in a study (dated by TCRdb to the mid-2010s). About this clonotype: Its antigen has not been determined. Base qualities are not provided; no much larger clone lies one nucleotide away.

The CDR3 numbers 14 residues from cysteine through phenylalanine. CDR3 DNA is the only sequence kept; it has 42 bases, read in frame from the first base. Taken from the germline V gene, the CDR1 and CDR2 loops are MNHEY and SVGAGI. Germline trimming amounts to 5 bases on V and 10 bases on J, with 11 as the count of junction bases outside the gene matches. The library was made by RT-PCR. Sequencing instrument: Illumina MiSeq. The public reads were reprocessed in TCRdb via fastp at Q25 and MiXCR, keeping in-frame beta chains. Rows with a matching CDR3 protein are joined into one entry that keeps the most common DNA and genes. The sample contains about 680,000 distinct CDR3 sequences, about 14% of them found a single time. The top ten constitute 3% to 4.5% of the sample.

Input material: memory CD4+ T cells from blood. The TCR comes from a female donor in good health, serving as a healthy control. The chain was built from TRBV6-5 and TRBJ2-1; 7 central nucleotides agree with TRBD2. The CDR3 corresponds to CASSTSGNVREQFF. At the DNA level, the sequence is TGTGCCAGCAGTACCAGCGGGAACGTCAGGGAGCAGTTCTTC.